The sequence of this T cell receptor beta chain was determined in a study of T cell changes during pregnancy in multiple sclerosis. Germline CDR1 SGHNT, CDR2 YYREEE (reference sequence). This CDR3 is 17 amino acids long. The ends were cut back, 4 bases at V and 4 bases at J, with 21 bases in the middle. The method was immunoSEQ multiplex PCR; TCRdb's version includes in-frame clones alone and lacks a portion of them. The table includes fewer than 95,000 clones, 90% to 95% detected once. This TCR was recovered from a female donor with multiple sclerosis, enrolled in a pregnancy study. This chain links TRBV5-4 with TRBJ2-1, with D tentatively TRBD2 (7 bases). The sequences come from peripheral blood, collected in the first trimester of pregnancy. The CDR3 reads CASSLGWGGAQYNEQFF. CDR3 nucleotide sequence: TGTGCCAGCAGCCTGGGGTGGGGGGGGGCCCAGTACAATGAGCAGTTCTTC.